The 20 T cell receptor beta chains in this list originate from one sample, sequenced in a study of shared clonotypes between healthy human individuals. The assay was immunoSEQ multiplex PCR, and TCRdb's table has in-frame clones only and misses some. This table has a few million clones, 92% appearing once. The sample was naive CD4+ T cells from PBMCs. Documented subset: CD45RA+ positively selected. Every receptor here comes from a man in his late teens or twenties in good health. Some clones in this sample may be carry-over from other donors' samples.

CDR3 protein: CAISPHRDSPSTYEQYF. In nucleotides, the CDR3 is TGTGCCATCAGTCCACACCGGGATTCTCCCTCAACCTACGAGCAGTACTTC. The rearrangement links TRBV10-3 to TRBJ2-7; D possibly corresponds to TRBD2 (5 bases). Germline V lookup: CDR1 ENHRY, CDR2 SYGVKD. This CDR3 is 17 amino acids long. With 5 bases removed from V and 2 bases from J, the gap between germline ends came to 22 bases.

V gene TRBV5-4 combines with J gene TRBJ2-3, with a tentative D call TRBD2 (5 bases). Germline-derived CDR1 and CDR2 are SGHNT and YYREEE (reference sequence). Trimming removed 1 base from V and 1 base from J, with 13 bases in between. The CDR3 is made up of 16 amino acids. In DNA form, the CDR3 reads TGTGCCAGCAGCTTGCGGCTGGACTTCCGCACAGATACGCAGTATTTT. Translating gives CASSLRLDFRTDTQYF. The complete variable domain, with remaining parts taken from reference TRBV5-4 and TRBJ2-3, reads ETGVTQSPTHLIKTRGQQVTLRCSSQSGHNTVSWYQQALGQGPQFIFQYYREEENGRGNFPPRFSGLQFPNYSSELNVNALELDDSALYLCASSLRLDFRTDTQYFGPGTRLTVL.

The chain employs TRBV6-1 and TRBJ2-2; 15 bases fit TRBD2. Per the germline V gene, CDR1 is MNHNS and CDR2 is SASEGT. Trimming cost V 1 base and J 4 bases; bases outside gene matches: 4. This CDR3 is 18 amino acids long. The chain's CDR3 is CASSEGTSGRVRTGELFF. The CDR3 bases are TGTGCCAGCAGTGAAGGGACTAGCGGGAGGGTCCGCACCGGGGAGCTGTTTTTT.

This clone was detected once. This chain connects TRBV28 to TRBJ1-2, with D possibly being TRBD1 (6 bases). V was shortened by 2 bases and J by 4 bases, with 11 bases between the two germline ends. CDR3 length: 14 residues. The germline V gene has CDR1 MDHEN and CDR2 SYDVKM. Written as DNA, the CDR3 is TGTGCCAGCAGTTTAAGGAACAGGGTCTATGGCTACACCTTC. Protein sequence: CASSLRNRVYGYTF.

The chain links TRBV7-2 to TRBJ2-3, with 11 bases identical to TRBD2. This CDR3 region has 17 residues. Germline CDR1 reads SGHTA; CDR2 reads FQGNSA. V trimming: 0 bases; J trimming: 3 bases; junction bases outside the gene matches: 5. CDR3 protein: CASSLALAGAGTDTQYF. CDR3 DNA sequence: TGTGCCAGCAGCTTAGCACTAGCGGGGGCCGGTACAGATACGCAGTATTTT.

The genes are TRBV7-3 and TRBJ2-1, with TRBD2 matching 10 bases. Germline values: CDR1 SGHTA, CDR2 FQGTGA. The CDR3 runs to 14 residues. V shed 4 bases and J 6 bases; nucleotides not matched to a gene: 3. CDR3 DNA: TGTGCCAGCAGCTCCGGGACTAGCGTCAATGAGCAGTTCTTC. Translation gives CASSSGTSVNEQFF.

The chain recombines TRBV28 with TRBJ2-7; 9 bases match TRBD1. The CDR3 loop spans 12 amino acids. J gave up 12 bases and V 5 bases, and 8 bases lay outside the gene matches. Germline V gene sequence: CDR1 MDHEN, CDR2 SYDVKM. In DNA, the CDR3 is TGTGCCAGCAGTCGGGGACAGGGTGGCAGGTACTTC. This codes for CASSRGQGGRYF.

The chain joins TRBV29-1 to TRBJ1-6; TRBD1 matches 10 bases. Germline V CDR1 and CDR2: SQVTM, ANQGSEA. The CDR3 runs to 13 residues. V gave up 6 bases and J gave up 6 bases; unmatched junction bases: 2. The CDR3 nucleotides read TGCAGCGTCGGACAGGGGGTTAATTCACCCCTCCACTTT. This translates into CSVGQGVNSPLHF.

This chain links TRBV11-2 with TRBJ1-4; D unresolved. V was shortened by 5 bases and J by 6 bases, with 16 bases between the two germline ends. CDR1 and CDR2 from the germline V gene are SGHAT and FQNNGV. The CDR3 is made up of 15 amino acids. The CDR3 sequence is CASSLSQDPYEKLFF. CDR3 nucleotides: TGTGCCAGCAGCCTATCGCAGGACCCCTATGAAAAACTGTTTTTT.

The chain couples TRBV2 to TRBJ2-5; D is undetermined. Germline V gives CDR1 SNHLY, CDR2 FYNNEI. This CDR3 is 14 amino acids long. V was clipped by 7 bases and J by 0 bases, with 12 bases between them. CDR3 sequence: CASMPARHQETQYF. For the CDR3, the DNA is TGTGCCAGCATGCCTGCACGACACCAAGAGACCCAGTACTTC.

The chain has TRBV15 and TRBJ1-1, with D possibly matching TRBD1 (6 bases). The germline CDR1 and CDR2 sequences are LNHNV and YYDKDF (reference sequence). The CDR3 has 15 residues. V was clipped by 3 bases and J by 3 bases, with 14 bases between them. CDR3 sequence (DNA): TGTGCCACCAGCAGCCCCCAGGGGCTGCACACTGAAGCTTTCTTT. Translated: CATSSPQGLHTEAFF.

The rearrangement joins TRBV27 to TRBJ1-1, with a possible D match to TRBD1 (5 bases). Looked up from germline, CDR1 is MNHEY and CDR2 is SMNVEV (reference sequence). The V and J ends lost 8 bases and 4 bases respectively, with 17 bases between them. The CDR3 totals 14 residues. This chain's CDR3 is CASHPRRGSTEAFF. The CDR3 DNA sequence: TGTGCCAGCCACCCACGTAGGGGTAGCACTGAAGCTTTCTTT.

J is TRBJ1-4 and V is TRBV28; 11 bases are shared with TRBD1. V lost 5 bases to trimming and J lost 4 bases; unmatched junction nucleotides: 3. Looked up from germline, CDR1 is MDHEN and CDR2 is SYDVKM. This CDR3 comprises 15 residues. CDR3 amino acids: CASSGTGGLNEKLFF. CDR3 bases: TGTGCCAGCAGTGGGACAGGGGGGCTTAATGAAAAACTGTTTTTT.

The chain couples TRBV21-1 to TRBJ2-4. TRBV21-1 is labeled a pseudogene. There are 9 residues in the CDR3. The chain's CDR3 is CASSKMSYF. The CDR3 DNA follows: TGTGCCAGCAGCAAAATGTCGTACTTC.

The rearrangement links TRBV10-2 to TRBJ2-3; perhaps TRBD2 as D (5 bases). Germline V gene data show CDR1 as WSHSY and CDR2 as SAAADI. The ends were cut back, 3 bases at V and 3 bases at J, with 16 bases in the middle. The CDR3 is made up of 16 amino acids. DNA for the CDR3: TGCGCCAGCAGTGAAATAAGGCCGGGAAATACAGATACGCAGTATTTT. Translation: CASSEIRPGNTDTQYF.

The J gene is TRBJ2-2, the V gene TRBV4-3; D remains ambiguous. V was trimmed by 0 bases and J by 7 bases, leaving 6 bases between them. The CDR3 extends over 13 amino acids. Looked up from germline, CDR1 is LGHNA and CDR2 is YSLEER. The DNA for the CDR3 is TGCGCCAGCAGCCAAGACCAGCACGGGGAGCTGTTTTTT. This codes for CASSQDQHGELFF.

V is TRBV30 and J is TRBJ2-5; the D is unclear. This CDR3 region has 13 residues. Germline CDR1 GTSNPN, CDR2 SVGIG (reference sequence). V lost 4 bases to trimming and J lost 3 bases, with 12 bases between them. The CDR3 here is CAWNGFSEETQYF. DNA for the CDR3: TGTGCCTGGAATGGTTTTAGTGAAGAGACCCAGTACTTC.

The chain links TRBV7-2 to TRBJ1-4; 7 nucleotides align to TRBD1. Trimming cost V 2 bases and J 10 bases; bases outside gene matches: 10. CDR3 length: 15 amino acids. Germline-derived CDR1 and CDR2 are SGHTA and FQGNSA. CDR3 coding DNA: TGTGCCAGCAGCTTACGGGACAGTTTCATGGGAAAACTGTTTTTT. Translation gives CASSLRDSFMGKLFF.

CDR3: CASSGPGDVYEQYF. The CDR3 DNA is TGTGCCAGCAGTGGCCCGGGAGACGTCTACGAGCAGTACTTC. The chain couples TRBV25-1 to TRBJ2-7, with D tentatively TRBD2 (6 bases). Germline lookup yields CDR1 MGHDK and CDR2 SYGVNS. V shed 4 bases and J shed 3 bases, with 13 bases lying between them. This CDR3 has 14 amino acids.

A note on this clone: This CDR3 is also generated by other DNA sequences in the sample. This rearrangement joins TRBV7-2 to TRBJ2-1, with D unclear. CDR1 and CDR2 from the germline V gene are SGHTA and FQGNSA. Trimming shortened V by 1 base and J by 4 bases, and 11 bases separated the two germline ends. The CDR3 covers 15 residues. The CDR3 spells CASSLGPGSYNEQFF. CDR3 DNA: TGTGCCAGCAGCTTAGGGCCTGGGTCATACAATGAGCAGTTCTTC.